A single T cell receptor beta chain is shown here with its context. What it recognizes is unknown. CDR1 MNHGY and CDR2 SVAAGI come from the germline V gene. The V end was cut by 1 base, the J end by 4 bases, with 8 bases between. The CDR3 contains 14 residues. Authors of the study amplified TCR beta CDR3 regions from RNA transcripts. TCR CDR3 regions were first amplified by RT-PCR with HTBI primers. TCRdb analysed the multiplex PCR reads with MiXCR anew, one entry per CDR3 protein. In the table there are about 640,000 distinct CDR3 sequences, about a fifth of which are singletons. The sample originates from a study of T cells in Graves' hyperthyroidism and ophthalmopathy. Study in general: Before any treatment, at initial diagnosis, peripheral blood was collected.

Study-wide results and limits: Ophthalmopathy was distinguished from stable hyperthyroidism by 13 V-J signatures.

This chain joins TRBV6-9 and TRBJ2-1; D is unclear. The TCR originated in a man aged 25 to 40 with Graves' ophthalmopathy. Sequencing used blood. CDR3 sequence (DNA): TGTGCCAGCAGTTATTTGTCTGGGTACAATGAGCAGTTCTTC. Protein: CASSYLSGYNEQFF.